This T cell receptor (beta chain) is drawn from a study of identical twins. TCRdb redid the calling of the 5' RACE reads with MiXCR, one entry per CDR3 protein. The data contain around 1.7 million distinct CDR3 sequences, 32% of them seen just once; the ten biggest clones take up over 0.25%. The CDR3 runs 15 residues. Trimming took 10 bases from V and 2 from J; bases not matched to a gene: 10. Comments on this clonotype: Antigen specificity is unknown.

The study, taken as a whole, reports: Models underestimated out-of-frame TCR alpha sharing in monozygotic twins. Invariant MAIT and iNKT cells are populations that could partly confound zero-insertion analyses.

The clonotype originates from a newborn girl in good health. This chain connects TRBV12-3 or TRBV12-4 to TRBJ2-7; 11 positions match TRBD1. The sample comprised cord blood. The CDR3 is CATTSPGQGAYEQYF. CDR3 nucleotides: TGTGCCACGACTAGTCCGGGACAGGGGGCCTACGAGCAGTACTTC.